A single sample is the source of the 19 T cell receptor beta chains below, sequenced in a study of molecular identifiers for immune sequencing clone quantification. In TCRdb, the PCR reads were re-called with MiXCR into one record per CDR3 protein. This table has some 65,000 distinct CDR3 sequences, approximately 17% appearing once. The source material was naive CD8+ T cells from blood, with Jurkat cell RNA spiked in. The sample's subset: FACS-sorted CD8+CD4-CCR7+CD45RA+ naive T cells. Receptor source: a human donor in good health. Some libraries in this study had Jurkat cell RNA spiked in.

This clonotype appeared many times. The gene calls are TRBV27 and TRBJ2-3; possible D gene TRBD1, 5 bases. Germline CDR1 is MNHEY and CDR2 is SMNVEV (reference sequence). The V end was cut by 6 bases, the J end by 3 bases, with 19 bases between. The CDR3 has 16 residues. Here the CDR3 DNA reads TGTGCCAGCAGCCTTACTAATGCAGGGCCGACAGATACGCAGTATTTT. Residues: CASSLTNAGPTDTQYF.

Concerning this clonotype itself: A much larger clone lies one base from this, so it may be a read error. The chain carries TRBV27 and TRBJ2-5, with 13 bases identical to TRBD2. Germline V CDR1 and CDR2: MNHEY, SMNVEV (reference sequence). CDR3 length: 15 residues. The CDR3 loop is CAGSLGLAGTETQYF. The CDR3 DNA sequence: TGTGCCGGCAGTTTGGGACTAGCGGGAACAGAGACCCAGTACTTC.

This clonotype was counted a few times. This sequence joins TRBV7-9 and TRBJ2-6; D is undetermined. CDR3 length: 15 amino acids. Germline-derived CDR1 and CDR2 are SEHNR and FQNEAQ (reference sequence). Trimming pared 6 bases from V and 1 base from J, leaving 10 bases between. CDR3 bases: TGTGCCAGCAGTCCGCTGACTTCTGGGGCCAACGTCCTGACTTTC. Protein product: CASSPLTSGANVLTF.

This clonotype was detected many times. CDR3 DNA sequence: TGTGCCAGCAGCCTCTGGACTAGCGGGAGTACAGATACGCAGTATTTT. Its protein is CASSLWTSGSTDTQYF. The V gene is TRBV5-4, the J gene TRBJ2-3; 13 positions match TRBD2. The CDR3 spans 16 residues. Losses at the gene ends were 4 bases for V and 3 bases for J; bases not matched to a gene: 5. Germline V CDR1 and CDR2: SGHNT, YYREEE (reference sequence).

This clonotype was observed at least ten times. V usage is TRBV4-1 and J usage is TRBJ1-1, with D tentatively TRBD1 (5 bases). Germline assignment: CDR1 MGHRA and CDR2 YSYEKL. The length of the CDR3 is 13 residues. The V end was cut by 5 bases, the J end by 5 bases, with 12 bases between. The CDR3 region is CASSWDGKTEAFF. The CDR3 DNA reads as TGCGCCAGCAGCTGGGACGGCAAAACTGAAGCTTTCTTT.

This sequence joins TRBV7-9 and TRBJ2-7, with 9 bases fitting TRBD2. Germline loops: CDR1 SEHNR, CDR2 FQNEAQ (reference sequence). After removal of 5 bases from V and 3 bases from J, the junction contained 8 bases not matched to a gene. The CDR3 contains 15 residues. CDR3: CASSPSGTSLYEQYF. For the CDR3, the DNA is TGTGCCAGCAGCCCTAGTGGGACTAGCCTCTACGAGCAGTACTTC. The full variable domain, rest sourced from reference TRBV7-9 and TRBJ2-7, is DTGVSQNPRHKITKRGQNVTFRCDPISEHNRLYWYRQTLGQGPEFLTYFQNEAQLEKSRLLSDRFSAERPKGSFSTLEIQRTEQGDSAMYLCASSPSGTSLYEQYFGPGTRLTVT.

This clonotype was detected many times. This CDR3 reads CASSPVSQSSYEQYF. The CDR3 DNA reads as TGTGCCAGCAGCCCGGTCTCTCAAAGCTCCTACGAGCAGTACTTC. J is TRBJ2-7 and V is TRBV13; D unresolved. CDR3 length equals 15 residues. The V end was cut by 5 bases, the J end by 0 bases, with 14 bases between. CDR1 PRHDT and CDR2 FYEKMQ come from the germline V gene (reference sequence).

This clonotype has ten or more counts. The chain links TRBV20-1 to TRBJ2-7; 10 bases match TRBD2. This CDR3 region has 15 residues. With 5 bases clipped from V and 6 bases from J, the junction kept 13 bases outside the gene matches. Per germline, CDR1 DFQATT and CDR2 SNEGSKA (reference sequence). This chain's CDR3 is CSAGGELAGVLEQYF. The CDR3, as DNA: TGCAGTGCTGGGGGAGAGCTAGCGGGAGTACTCGAGCAGTACTTC.

This clonotype was seen repeatedly, ten times or more. V gene TRBV24-1 combines with J gene TRBJ2-3; either TRBD1 or TRBD2 may fit D (5 bases each). In germline, CDR1 is KGHDR, CDR2 SFDVKD. The CDR3 is made up of 16 amino acids. Trimming removed 0 bases at V and 2 bases at J, with 11 bases between. CDR3 in DNA: TGTGCCACCAGTGATTTGCGGGACCCATACACAGATACGCAGTATTTT. Translating it yields CATSDLRDPYTDTQYF.

This clonotype was seen a single time. A much more abundant neighbour one base away suggests this may be a read error. This chain joins TRBV5-3 and TRBJ2-2; 9 nucleotides match TRBD2. TRBV5-3 is known as an ORF, though its function is uncertain. V shed 8 bases and J 5 bases; nucleotides not matched to a gene: 7. The CDR3 loop spans 14 amino acids. The CDR3 coding sequence is TGTGCCAGCAGGCTAGCGGGATGGACCGGGGAGCTGTTTTTT. Translation gives CASRLAGWTGELFF.

Many counts were recorded for this clonotype. This chain links TRBV30 with TRBJ2-1; 8 bases agree with TRBD2. Germline CDR1 GTSNPN, CDR2 SVGIG (reference sequence). There are 13 residues in the CDR3. V dropped 0 bases and J dropped 6; count of bases not matched to a gene: 1. CDR3 nucleotide sequence: TGTGCCTGGAGTGTCCTAGCGGGCAATGAGCAGTTCTTC. Its translation is CAWSVLAGNEQFF.

This clonotype has a handful of counts. V gene TRBV27 combines with J gene TRBJ1-6, with D possibly being TRBD1 (5 bases). CDR3 length: 15 amino acids. The V end was cut by 3 bases, the J end by 7 bases, with 13 bases between. Germline V gene sequence: CDR1 MNHEY, CDR2 SMNVEV (reference sequence). Here the CDR3 DNA reads TGTGCCAGCAGTTTCCTGTTGGGGGAAAATTCACCCCTCCACTTT. Amino acids: CASSFLLGENSPLHF.

This clonotype showed up just a few times. V usage is TRBV5-6 and J usage is TRBJ2-7; D is possibly TRBD2 (6 bases). The V end lost 0 bases, the J end lost 2 bases, and 12 bases lay between the germline ends. Germline loops: CDR1 SGHDT, CDR2 YYEEEE. There are 15 residues in the CDR3. The CDR3 coding sequence is TGTGCCAGCAGCTTGGCCGGGGGATTTCCCTACGAGCAGTACTTC. This gives the protein CASSLAGGFPYEQYF.

This clonotype was found many times. The chain uses TRBV6-5 and TRBJ2-7; 13 positions agree with TRBD2. Per the germline V gene, CDR1 is MNHEY and CDR2 is SVGAGI. The CDR3 length is 16 residues. J was trimmed by 5 bases and V by 5 bases; bases with no gene match: 9. CDR3 in DNA: TGTGCCAGCAGTCGAGGGACTAGCGGGGCACTAGACGAGCAGTACTTC. Translating gives CASSRGTSGALDEQYF.

In its sample, this clonotype was seen many times. The chain has TRBV30 and TRBJ2-1, with 14 bases that match TRBD2. The germline gives CDR1 GTSNPN, CDR2 SVGIG (reference sequence). This CDR3 has 17 amino acids. V shed 1 base, J shed 8 bases, and the junction held 10 bases outside the gene matches. This CDR3 is CAWSGLAGGLSFDEQFF. DNA for the CDR3: TGTGCCTGGAGTGGACTAGCGGGAGGGCTGTCCTTCGATGAGCAGTTCTTC. Based on the CDR3 plus reference TRBV30 and TRBJ2-1, the full variable domain is SQTIHQWPATLVQPVGSPLSLECTVEGTSNPNLYWYRQAAGRGLQLLFYSVGIGQISSEVPQNLSASRPQDRQFILSSKKLLLSDSGFYLCAWSGLAGGLSFDEQFFGPGTRLTVL.

Note on this clonotype: This may be a read error, as it is one base from a much larger clone. The V gene is TRBV28, the J gene TRBJ1-6; D is possibly TRBD1 (5 bases). The V and J ends lost 5 bases and 0 bases respectively, with 11 bases between them. Germline values: CDR1 MDHEN, CDR2 SYDVKM. This CDR3 spans 16 amino acids. The CDR3 DNA is TGTGCCAGCAGTACACCCGGGGGCTCCTATAATTCACCCCTCCACTTT. This gives the protein CASSTPGGSYNSPLHF.

This clonotype has at least ten counts. This rearrangement joins TRBV6-6 to TRBJ1-2; D is ambiguous. Trimming removed 11 bases at V and 3 bases at J, with 19 bases between. The CDR3 runs to 14 residues. Per germline, CDR1 MNHNY and CDR2 SVGAGI (reference sequence). CDR3 protein: CAAHPGVFHYGYTF. The CDR3 DNA reads as TGTGCCGCCCATCCTGGGGTTTTCCACTATGGCTACACCTTC.

This clonotype was detected ten times or more. This chain uses TRBV30 with TRBJ2-5; a possible D gene is TRBD2 (6 bases). Trimming left V 5 bases short and J 7 bases short, with 26 bases between. The CDR3 has 16 amino acids. The germline V gene has CDR1 GTSNPN and CDR2 SVGIG (reference sequence). The CDR3 protein is CAWGESTGTPSVTQYF. The CDR3 nucleotides read TGTGCCTGGGGGGAAAGCACCGGGACTCCCTCGGTGACCCAGTACTTC.

This clonotype has at least ten counts. For the CDR3, the DNA is TGCAGCGTTGAGGGATGGACATCGCGTGGAAACACCATATATTTT. Translating gives CSVEGWTSRGNTIYF. The chain uses TRBV29-1 and TRBJ1-3, with a possible D match to TRBD1 (5 bases). CDR3 length equals 15 residues. Trimming cost V 3 bases and J 3 bases, with 15 bases left between them. Germline V lookup: CDR1 SQVTM, CDR2 ANQGSEA.